The 4 T cell receptor beta chains below all came from one sample that was sequenced in a study of identifying expanded T cells in peripheral blood. Sequenced by immunoSEQ multiplex PCR; TCRdb stores in-frame clones only, minus some. The data hold approximately 120,000 clones, with 88% observed a single time. Sequencing was performed on blood. Receptors were obtained from a person aged 18 to 69 in good health.

This chain joins TRBV29-1 and TRBJ2-7; 7 nucleotides align to TRBD2. V lost 8 bases to trimming and J lost 3 bases; unmatched junction nucleotides: 7. The CDR3 extends over 12 amino acids. Germline CDR1 is SQVTM and CDR2 is ANQGSEA. The CDR3 region is CSITERDYEQYF. In nucleotides, the CDR3 is TGCAGCATCACAGAGCGGGACTACGAGCAGTACTTC.

The chain carries TRBV13 and TRBJ1-4; D is perhaps TRBD1 (5 bases). This CDR3 has 14 amino acids. V lost 1 base, J lost 7 bases, and 10 bases lay in between. Germline values: CDR1 PRHDT, CDR2 FYEKMQ (reference sequence). CDR3 bases: TGTGCCAGCAGCTTAGACGGCGGGGGTGAAAAACTGTTTTTT. This codes for CASSLDGGGEKLFF.

This chain joins TRBV5-8 and TRBJ1-1; tentatively, D is TRBD1 (6 bases). The V end was cut by 3 bases, the J end by 6 bases, with 9 bases between. The CDR3 sequence is 12 residues long. Per germline, CDR1 SGHTS and CDR2 YDEGEE. CDR3 in amino acids: CASSSRGPEAFF. The CDR3 nucleotides read TGTGCCAGCAGCTCCAGGGGCCCTGAAGCTTTCTTT.

This clone was observed a single time. J is TRBJ1-1 and V is TRBV6-5; no reliable D call. This CDR3 has 15 residues. The V gene's germline CDR1 is MNHEY and CDR2 SVGAGI. V shed 2 bases and J shed 3 bases, with 13 bases lying between them. The CDR3 loop reads CASSYSLGRDTEAFF. The CDR3 DNA sequence: TGTGCCAGCAGTTACAGTCTAGGGAGGGACACTGAAGCTTTCTTT.